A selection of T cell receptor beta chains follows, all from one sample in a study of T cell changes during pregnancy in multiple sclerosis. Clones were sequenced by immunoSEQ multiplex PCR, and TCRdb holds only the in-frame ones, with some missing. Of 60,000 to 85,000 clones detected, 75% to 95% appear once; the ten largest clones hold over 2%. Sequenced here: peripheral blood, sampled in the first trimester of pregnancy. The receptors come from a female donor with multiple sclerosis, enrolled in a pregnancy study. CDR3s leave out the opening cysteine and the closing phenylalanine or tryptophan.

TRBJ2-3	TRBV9	ASSVASGGRAQDTQY
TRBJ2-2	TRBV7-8	ASRLNRENTGELF
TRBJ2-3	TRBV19	ASSLPAGRGRGTDTQY
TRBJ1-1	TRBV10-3	AISESGRSNTEAF
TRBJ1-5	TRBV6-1	ASGPGQPQH
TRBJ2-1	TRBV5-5	ASSSGIGRGNNEQF
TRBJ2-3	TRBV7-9	ASSPRDSRDTQY
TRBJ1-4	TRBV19	AIPLRGTNEKLF
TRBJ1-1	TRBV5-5	ASSGGQGMNTEAF
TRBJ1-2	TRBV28	ASSLIAPRGYT
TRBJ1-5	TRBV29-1	SALYSNQPQH
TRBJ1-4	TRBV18	ASSPERVNEKLF
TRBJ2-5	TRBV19	ASSQTSPETQY
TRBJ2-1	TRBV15	ATSYDKGLSSYNEQF
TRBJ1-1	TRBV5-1	ASTVIPPTGGGEAF
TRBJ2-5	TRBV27	ASSYVGRGLETQY
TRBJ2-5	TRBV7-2	ASSPGGGEETQY
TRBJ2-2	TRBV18	ASSPGQDTNTGELF
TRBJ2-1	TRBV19	ASSIVVAHNEQF
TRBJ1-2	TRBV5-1	ASNMDSPNYGYT
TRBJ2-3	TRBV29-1	SVEVGGAPDTQY
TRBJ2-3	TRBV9	ASSAGALSGGASDTQY
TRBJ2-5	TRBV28	ASSRGQEHTRSETQY
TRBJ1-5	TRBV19	ASRSGGNLNQPQH
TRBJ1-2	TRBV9	ASSVQGIYGYT
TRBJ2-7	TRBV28	ASSLGGLGLAGGGFMIYEQY
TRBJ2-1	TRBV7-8	ASSLGRGAGNEQF
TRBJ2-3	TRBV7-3	ASSLLGLAADTQY
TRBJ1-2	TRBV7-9	ASSGTGEGNYGYT
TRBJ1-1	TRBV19	ASSHRGLGVTEAF
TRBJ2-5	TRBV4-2	ASSATDSQETQY
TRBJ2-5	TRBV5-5	ASSSGTGVETQY
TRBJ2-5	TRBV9	ASSSRLVGVQY
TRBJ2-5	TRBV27	ASSLSGTQETQY
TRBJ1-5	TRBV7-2	ASSFRESQPQH
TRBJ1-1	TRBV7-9	ASSLSAGMNTEAF
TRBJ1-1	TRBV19	ASSPRTGTAEAF
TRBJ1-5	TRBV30	ACRTGGLDQPQH
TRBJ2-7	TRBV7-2	ASRRTSGGGISEQY
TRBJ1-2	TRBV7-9	ASSPLGGSNGYT
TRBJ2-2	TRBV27	ASSLSGGGLTGELF
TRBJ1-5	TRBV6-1	ASSAGVQPQH
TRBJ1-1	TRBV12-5	ASGLVGQGATEAF